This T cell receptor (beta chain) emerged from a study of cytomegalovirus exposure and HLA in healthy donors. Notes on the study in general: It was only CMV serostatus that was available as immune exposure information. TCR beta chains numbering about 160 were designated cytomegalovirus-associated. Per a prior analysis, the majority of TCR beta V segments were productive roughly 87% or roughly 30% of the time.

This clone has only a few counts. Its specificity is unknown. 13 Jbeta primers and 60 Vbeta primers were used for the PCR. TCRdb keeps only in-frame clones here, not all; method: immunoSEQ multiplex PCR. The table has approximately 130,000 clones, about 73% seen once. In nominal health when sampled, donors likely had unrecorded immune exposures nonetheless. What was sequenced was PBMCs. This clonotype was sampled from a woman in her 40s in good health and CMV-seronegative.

CDR3 coding DNA: TGTGCCACCAGACACGGGATGGGAAATCAGCCCCAGCATTTT. This codes for CATRHGMGNQPQHF. The genes are TRBV15 and TRBJ1-5, with D unresolved. The length of the CDR3 is 14 residues. The V gene lost 6 bases and the J gene lost 4 bases, with 13 bases spanning the gap. Germline-derived CDR1 and CDR2 are LNHNV and YYDKDF (reference sequence).